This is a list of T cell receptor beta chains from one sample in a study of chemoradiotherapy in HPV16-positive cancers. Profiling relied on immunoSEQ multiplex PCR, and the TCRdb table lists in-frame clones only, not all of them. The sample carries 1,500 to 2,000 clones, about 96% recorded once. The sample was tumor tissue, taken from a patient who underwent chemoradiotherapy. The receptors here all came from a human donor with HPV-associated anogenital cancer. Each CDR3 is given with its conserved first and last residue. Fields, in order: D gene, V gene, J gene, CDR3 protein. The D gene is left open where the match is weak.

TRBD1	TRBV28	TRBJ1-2	CASTPTGGSSYGYTF
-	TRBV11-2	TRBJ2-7	CASSLEVGYEQYF
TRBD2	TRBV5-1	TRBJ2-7	CASSLADGISSGSSEQYF
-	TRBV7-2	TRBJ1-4	CASRFGATNEKLFF
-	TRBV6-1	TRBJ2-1	CASQGPGMSDEQFF
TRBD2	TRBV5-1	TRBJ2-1	CASTLAPRETYNEQFF
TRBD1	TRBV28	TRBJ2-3	CASSFGDRAVDTQYF
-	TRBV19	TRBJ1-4	CASSFGQEKLFF
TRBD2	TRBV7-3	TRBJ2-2	CASSAHPGLARNGELFF
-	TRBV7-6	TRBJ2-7	CASSQRGQGSYEQYF
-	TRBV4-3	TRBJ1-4	CASSQDSTARTNEKLFF
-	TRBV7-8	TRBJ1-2	CASSPGSGATYGYTF
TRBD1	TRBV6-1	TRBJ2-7	CASSESGTGGYEQYF
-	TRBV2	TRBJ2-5	CASSERETQYF
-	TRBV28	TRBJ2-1	CASNRPNSPQDEQFF
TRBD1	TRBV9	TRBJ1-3	CASSAGTVNTIYF
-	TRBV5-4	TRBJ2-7	CASSLASGATATYEQYF
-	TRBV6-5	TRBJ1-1	CASGKYREAFF
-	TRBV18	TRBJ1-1	CASSPRDGGEAFF
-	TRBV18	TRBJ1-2	CASSPEDFYGYTF
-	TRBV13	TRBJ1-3	CASSLGGSRYSGNTIYF
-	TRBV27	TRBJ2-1	CASSLRPPEQFF
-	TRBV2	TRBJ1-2	CASSVKTPRANF
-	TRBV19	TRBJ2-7	CASSNADEQYF
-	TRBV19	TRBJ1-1	CASRDRGNTEAFF
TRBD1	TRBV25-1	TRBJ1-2	CASRGGQGFHGYTF
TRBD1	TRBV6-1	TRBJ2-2	CASGQGTHTGELFF
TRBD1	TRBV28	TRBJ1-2	CASSRTGLGGYTF
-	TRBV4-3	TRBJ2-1	CASSQDTHSLEFF
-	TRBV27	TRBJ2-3	CASSPGPYTDTQYF
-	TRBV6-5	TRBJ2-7	CASGGRAQGEQYF
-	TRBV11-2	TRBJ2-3	CASSVRGAGRPDTQYF
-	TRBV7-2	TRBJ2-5	CASSLGIGETQYF
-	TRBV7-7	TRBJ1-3	CASSLDARNTIYF
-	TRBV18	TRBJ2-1	CATTQEDNEQFF
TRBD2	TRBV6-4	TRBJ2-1	CASSDSGGSFHEQFF
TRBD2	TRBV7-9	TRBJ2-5	CASSSPLGGRRRGETQYF
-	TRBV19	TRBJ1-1	CASSLILRAVTEAFF
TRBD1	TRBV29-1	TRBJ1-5	CSVTGTGYGQPQHF
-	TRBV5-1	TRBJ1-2	CASSEALANYGYTF
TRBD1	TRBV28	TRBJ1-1	CATRGYTEAFF
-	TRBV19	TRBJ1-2	CASSIPTGTNSYGYTF
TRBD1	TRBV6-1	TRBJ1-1	CASMGQGANTEAFF
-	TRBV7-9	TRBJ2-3	CASSPGTGGTDTQYF
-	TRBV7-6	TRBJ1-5	CASSSGPEGLSPQVNQPQHF
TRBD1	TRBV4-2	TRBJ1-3	CASSQQGDIRGNTIYF
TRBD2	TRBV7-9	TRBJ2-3	CASSPSGVSTDTQYF